This T cell receptor beta chain was sequenced for a study of cytomegalovirus exposure and HLA in healthy donors. Study results and limitations: It was assumed in the presence/absence analyses that sequencing depth was roughly uniform across donors. Later findings reportedly placed an Asian-associated ancestry cluster below the approximately 670-donor mean for N-insertions. Researchers catalogued over 150 TCR beta chains as cytomegalovirus-associated.

The PCR employed 60 Vbeta primers together with 13 Jbeta primers. Measured with immunoSEQ multiplex PCR; TCRdb has only the in-frame clones, and not every one. This sample carries about 270,000 clones, about 75% of them seen once, and the ten largest clones take around 2.3%. In regard to this clone: Its antigen is not known. Other DNA sequences within the sample encode an identical CDR3.

Sequencing input: PBMCs. The TCR comes from a female donor in good health and CMV-seronegative.

The DNA of the CDR3 is TGTGCCAGCAGTGTCTTAGCGGGAGCGAACACCGGGGAGCTGTTTTTT. Its protein product is CASSVLAGANTGELFF. This chain connects TRBV2 to TRBJ2-2; TRBD2 aligns across 9 bases. Germline CDR1 is SNHLY and CDR2 is FYNNEI. J lost 0 bases, V lost 4 bases, and 3 bases had no gene match. The CDR3 spans 16 residues.